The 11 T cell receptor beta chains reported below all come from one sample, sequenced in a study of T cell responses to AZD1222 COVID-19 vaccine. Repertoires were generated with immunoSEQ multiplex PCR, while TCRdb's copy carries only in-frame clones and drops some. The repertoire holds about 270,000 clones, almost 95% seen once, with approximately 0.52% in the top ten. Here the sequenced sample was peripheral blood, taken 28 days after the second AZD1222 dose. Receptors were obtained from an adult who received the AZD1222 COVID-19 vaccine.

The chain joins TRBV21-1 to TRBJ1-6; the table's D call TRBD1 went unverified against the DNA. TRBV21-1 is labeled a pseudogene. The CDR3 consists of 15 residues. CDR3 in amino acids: CASMKAGQANSPLHF. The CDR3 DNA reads TGTGCCAGCATGAAGGCCGGACAGGCGAATTCACCCCTCCACTTT.

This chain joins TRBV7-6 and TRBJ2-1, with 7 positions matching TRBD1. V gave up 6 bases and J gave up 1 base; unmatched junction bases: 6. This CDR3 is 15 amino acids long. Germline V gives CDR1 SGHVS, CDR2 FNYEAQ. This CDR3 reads CASSPRQGSYNEQFF. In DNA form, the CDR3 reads TGTGCCAGCAGTCCGCGACAGGGTTCCTACAATGAGCAGTTCTTC. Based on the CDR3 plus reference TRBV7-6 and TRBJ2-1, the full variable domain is GAGVSQSPRYKVTKRGQDVALRCDPISGHVSLYWYRQALGQGPEFLTYFNYEAQQDKSGLPNDRFSAERPEGSISTLTIQRTEQRDSAMYRCASSPRQGSYNEQFFGPGTRLTVL.

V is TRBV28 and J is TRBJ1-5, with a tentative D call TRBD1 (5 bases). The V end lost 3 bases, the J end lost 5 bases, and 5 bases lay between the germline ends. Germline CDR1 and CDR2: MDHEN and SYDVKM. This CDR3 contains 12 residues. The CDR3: CASSFRDQPQHF. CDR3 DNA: TGTGCCAGCAGTTTCAGGGATCAGCCCCAGCATTTT.

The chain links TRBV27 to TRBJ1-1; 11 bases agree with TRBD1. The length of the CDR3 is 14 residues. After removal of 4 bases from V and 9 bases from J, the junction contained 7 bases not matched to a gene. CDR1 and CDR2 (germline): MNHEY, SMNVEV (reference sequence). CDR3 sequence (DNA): TGTGCCAGCAGTTCAGGACAGGGGGCGATCAAAGCTTTCTTT. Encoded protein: CASSSGQGAIKAFF.

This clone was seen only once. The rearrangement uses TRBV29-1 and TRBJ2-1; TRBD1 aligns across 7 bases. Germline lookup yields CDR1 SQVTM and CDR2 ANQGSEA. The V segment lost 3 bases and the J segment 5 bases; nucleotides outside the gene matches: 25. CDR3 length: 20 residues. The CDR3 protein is CSVDGQVWPDNGGGNNEQFF. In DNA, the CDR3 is TGCAGCGTTGATGGACAGGTCTGGCCGGACAACGGTGGGGGAAACAATGAGCAGTTCTTC.

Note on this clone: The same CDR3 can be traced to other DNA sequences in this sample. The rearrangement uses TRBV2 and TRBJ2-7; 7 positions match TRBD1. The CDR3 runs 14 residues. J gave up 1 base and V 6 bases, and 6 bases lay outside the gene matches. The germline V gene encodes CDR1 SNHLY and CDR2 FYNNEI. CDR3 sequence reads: CASSEQGTSYEQYF. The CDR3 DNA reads TGTGCCAGCAGCGAACAGGGGACATCCTACGAGCAGTACTTC.

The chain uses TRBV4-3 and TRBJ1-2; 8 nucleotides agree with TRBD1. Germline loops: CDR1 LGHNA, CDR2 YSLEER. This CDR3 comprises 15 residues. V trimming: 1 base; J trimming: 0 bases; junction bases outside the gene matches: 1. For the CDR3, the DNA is TGCGCCAGCAGCCAAGCGACAGGGGCTAACTATGGCTACACCTTC. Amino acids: CASSQATGANYGYTF.

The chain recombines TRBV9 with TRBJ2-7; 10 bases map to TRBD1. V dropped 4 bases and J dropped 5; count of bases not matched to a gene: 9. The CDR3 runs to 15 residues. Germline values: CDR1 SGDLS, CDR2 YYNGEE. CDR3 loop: CASSTHGTGANEQYF. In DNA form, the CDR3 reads TGTGCCAGCAGCACCCACGGGACAGGGGCGAACGAGCAGTACTTC.

For the CDR3, the DNA is TGTGCCAGCAGCTTAACGGGGAGGGTGGGAAATGAGCAGTTCTTC. Translated, it gives CASSLTGRVGNEQFF. The chain links TRBV7-3 to TRBJ2-1; TRBD2 matches 7 bases. The V and J ends lost 0 bases and 7 bases, in that order; junction bases with no gene match: 6. The germline CDR1 and CDR2 sequences are SGHTA and FQGTGA. The CDR3 loop spans 15 amino acids.

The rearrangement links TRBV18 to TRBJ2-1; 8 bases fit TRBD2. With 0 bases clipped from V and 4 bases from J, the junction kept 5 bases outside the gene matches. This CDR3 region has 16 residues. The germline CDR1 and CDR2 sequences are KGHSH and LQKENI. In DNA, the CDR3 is TGTGCCAGCTCACCACCGCTGAGCGGGAGTTACAATGAGCAGTTCTTC. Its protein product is CASSPPLSGSYNEQFF.

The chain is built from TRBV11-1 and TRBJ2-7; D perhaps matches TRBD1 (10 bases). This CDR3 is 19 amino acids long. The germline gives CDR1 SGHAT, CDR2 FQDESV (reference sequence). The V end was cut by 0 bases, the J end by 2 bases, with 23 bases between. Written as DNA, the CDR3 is TGTGCCAGCAGCTTAGCGACAGGGGGCGCAAGGACTAGCGCCTACGAGCAGTACTTC. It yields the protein CASSLATGGARTSAYEQYF.